This T cell receptor (beta chain) is from a study of shared clonotypes between healthy human individuals. Naive CD8 cells, CD45RO-negative and positively selected for CCR7, excluded terminally differentiated effector memory CD45RA+ cells. Produced via immunoSEQ multiplex PCR; TCRdb's table is partial and in-frame only. The sample holds roughly 570,000 clones, more than 95% seen once. The CDR3 sequence is 15 residues long. In germline, CDR1 is MGHDK, CDR2 SYGVNS. Trimming cost V 5 bases and J 5 bases; bases outside gene matches: 7. Overall study findings and caveats: Naive subsets tended to show greater estimated richness than memory subsets. Clonotype sharing across donors was expected to vary with sequencing depth.

Comment on this clone: Its target is unknown.

Sequencing was done on a sample of naive CD8+ T cells sorted from blood. The chain has TRBV25-1 and TRBJ2-5, with 11 nucleotides matching TRBD2. This TCR derives from a man aged 25 to 45 in good health. The chain's CDR3 is CASSSLAGGRETQYF. The CDR3 nucleotides read TGTGCCAGCAGTTCGTTAGCGGGAGGGAGGGAGACCCAGTACTTC.